This T cell receptor (beta chain) emerged from a study of shared clonotypes between healthy human individuals. General study findings and limits: Sequencing depth was predicted to influence how clonotypes are shared among donors.

Germline loops: CDR1 KGHSH, CDR2 LQKENI. Trimming at V came to 0 bases and at J to 3 bases, leaving 2 bases not matched to a gene. The CDR3 length is 17 residues. Measured with immunoSEQ multiplex PCR; TCRdb has only the in-frame clones, and not every one. The profile covers under 550,000 clones, with about 96% appearing a single time and under 0.06% taken by the ten largest. Concerning this clone itself: Its antigen is as yet unknown. Other DNA sequences in the sample encode the same CDR3.

This TCR was sampled from a woman aged 30 to 39 in good health. The chain employs TRBV18 and TRBJ2-1; TRBD2 agrees at 13 bases. Sequenced sample: naive CD4+ T cells sorted from blood. Subset defined: CD45RA+ positively selected. The CDR3 nucleotides are TGTGCCAGCTCACCACCCGGACTAGCGGGAGACTACAATGAGCAGTTCTTC. Translation: CASSPPGLAGDYNEQFF.